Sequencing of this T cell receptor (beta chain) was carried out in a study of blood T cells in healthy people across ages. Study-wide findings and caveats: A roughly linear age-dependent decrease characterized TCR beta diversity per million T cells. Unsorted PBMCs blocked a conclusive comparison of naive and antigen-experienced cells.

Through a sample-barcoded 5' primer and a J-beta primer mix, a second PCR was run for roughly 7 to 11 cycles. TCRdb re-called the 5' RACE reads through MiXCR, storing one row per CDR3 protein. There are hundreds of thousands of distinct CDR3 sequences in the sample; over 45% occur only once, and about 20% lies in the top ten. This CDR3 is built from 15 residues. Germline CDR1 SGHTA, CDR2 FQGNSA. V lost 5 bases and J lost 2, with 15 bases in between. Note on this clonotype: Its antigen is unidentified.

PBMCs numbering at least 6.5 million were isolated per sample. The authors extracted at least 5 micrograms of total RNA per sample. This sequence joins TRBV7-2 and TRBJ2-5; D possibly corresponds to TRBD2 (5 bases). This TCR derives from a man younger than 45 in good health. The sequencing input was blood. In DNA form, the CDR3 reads TGTGCCAGCAGCCTGGTTCCGGCGGGTCAAGAGACCCAGTACTTC. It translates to CASSLVPAGQETQYF. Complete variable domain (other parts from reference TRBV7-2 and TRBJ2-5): GAGVSQSPSNKVTEKGKDVELRCDPISGHTALYWYRQSLGQGLEFLIYFQGNSAPDKSGLPSDRFSAERTGGSVSTLTIQRTQQEDSAVYLCASSLVPAGQETQYFGPGTRLLVL.